One T cell receptor (beta chain) is described in this entry. This sample stems from a study of blood T cell repertoires in COVID-19. The table came from immunoSEQ multiplex PCR; TCRdb's copy has only in-frame clones and leaves some out. The sample consists of 35,000 to 50,000 clones, roughly 90% of them appearing once. V lost 6 bases, J lost 3 bases, and 7 bases stayed unmatched. Germline CDR1 SGHRS, CDR2 YFSETQ. This CDR3 has 14 amino acids. This TCR was recovered from a man between 50 and 59 years old with active COVID-19. The chain combines TRBV5-1 with TRBJ2-7; 9 nucleotides align to TRBD1. Sequencing input: peripheral blood. The DNA for the CDR3 is TGCGCCAGCAACTTAGGGACAGGGTTCTACGAGCAGTACTTC. Protein: CASNLGTGFYEQYF.